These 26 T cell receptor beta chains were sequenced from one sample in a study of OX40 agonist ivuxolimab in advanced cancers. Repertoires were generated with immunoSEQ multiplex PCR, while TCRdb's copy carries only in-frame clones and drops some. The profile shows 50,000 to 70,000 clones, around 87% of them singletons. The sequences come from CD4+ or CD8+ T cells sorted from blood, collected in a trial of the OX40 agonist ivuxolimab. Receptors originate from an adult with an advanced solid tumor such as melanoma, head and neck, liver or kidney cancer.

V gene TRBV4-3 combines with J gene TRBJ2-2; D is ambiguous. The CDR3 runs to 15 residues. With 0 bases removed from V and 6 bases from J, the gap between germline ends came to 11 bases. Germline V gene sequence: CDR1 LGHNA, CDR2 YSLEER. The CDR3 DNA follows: TGCGCCAGCAGCCAAGATAGTGGGATAGCCGGGGAGCTGTTTTTT. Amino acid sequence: CASSQDSGIAGELFF.

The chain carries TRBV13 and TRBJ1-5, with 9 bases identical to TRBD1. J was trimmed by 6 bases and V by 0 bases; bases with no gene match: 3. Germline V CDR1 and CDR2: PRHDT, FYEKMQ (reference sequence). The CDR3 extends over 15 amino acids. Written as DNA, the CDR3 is TGTGCCAGCAGCTTAGGGACAGGGGGGGTTCAGCCCCAGCATTTT. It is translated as CASSLGTGGVQPQHF.

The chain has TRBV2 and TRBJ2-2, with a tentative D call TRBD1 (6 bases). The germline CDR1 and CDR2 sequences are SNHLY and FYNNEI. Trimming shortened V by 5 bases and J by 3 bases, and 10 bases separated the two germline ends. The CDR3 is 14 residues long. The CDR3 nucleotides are TGTGCCAGCAGTCCGGGACACTACACCGGGGAGCTGTTTTTT. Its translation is CASSPGHYTGELFF. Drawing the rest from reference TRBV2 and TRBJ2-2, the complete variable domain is EPEVTQTPSHQVTQMGQEVILRCVPISNHLYFYWYRQILGQKVEFLVSFYNNEISEKSEIFDDQFSVERPDGSNFTLKIRSTKLEDSAMYFCASSPGHYTGELFFGEGSRLTVL.

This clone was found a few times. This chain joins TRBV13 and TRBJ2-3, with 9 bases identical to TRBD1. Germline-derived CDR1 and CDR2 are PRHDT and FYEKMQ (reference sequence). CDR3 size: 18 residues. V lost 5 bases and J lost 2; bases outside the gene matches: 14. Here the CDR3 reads CASSPIEGDREVTDTQYF. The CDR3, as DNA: TGTGCCAGCAGCCCGATTGAGGGGGACAGGGAGGTCACAGATACGCAGTATTTT.

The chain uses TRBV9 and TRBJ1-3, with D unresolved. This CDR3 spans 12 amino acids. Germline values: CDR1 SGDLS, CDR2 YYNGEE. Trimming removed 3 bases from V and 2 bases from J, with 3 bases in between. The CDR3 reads CASSGTGNTIYF. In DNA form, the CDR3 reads TGTGCCAGCAGCGGAACTGGAAACACCATATATTTT.

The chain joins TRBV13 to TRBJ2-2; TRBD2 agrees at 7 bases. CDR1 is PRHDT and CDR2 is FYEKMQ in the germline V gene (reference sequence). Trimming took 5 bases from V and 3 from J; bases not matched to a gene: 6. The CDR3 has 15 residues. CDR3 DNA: TGTGCCAGCAGCCCAGGGAGGGATTACACCGGGGAGCTGTTTTTT. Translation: CASSPGRDYTGELFF.

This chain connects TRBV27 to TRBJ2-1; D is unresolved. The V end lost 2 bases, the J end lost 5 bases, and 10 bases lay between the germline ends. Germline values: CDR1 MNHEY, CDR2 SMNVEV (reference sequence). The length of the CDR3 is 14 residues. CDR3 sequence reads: CASSLQFRHNEQFF. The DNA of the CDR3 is TGTGCCAGCAGTTTACAGTTTCGTCACAATGAGCAGTTCTTC.

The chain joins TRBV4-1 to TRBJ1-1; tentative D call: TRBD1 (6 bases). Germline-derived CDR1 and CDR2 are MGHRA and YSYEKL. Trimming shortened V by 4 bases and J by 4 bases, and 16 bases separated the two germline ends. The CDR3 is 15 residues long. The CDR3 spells CASSPRQASRTEAFF. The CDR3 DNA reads TGCGCCAGCAGCCCACGACAGGCCTCACGCACTGAAGCTTTCTTT.

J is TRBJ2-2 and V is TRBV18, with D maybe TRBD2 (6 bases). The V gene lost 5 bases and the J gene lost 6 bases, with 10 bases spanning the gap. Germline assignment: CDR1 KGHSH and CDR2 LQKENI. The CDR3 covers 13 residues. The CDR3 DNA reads TGTGCCAGCTCAAAGGAGGGAGCCGGGGAGCTGTTTTTT. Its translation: CASSKEGAGELFF.

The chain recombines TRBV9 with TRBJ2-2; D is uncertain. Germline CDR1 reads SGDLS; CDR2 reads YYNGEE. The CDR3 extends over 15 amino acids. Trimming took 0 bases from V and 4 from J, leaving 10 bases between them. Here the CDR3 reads CASSVEHSPTGELFF. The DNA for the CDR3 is TGTGCCAGCAGCGTAGAGCACAGCCCCACCGGGGAGCTGTTTTTT.

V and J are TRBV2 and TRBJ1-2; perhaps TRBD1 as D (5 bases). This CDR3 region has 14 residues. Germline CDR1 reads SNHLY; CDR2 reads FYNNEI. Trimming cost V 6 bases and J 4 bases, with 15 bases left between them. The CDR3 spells CASSALQGVYGYTF. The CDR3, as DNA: TGTGCCAGCAGCGCTCTCCAAGGGGTCTATGGCTACACCTTC.

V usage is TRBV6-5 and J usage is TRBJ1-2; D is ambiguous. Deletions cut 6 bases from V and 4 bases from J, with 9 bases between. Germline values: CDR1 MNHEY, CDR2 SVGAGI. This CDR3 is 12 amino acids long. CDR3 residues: CASSLDGYGYTF. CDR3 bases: TGTGCCAGCAGCCTGGACGGCTATGGCTACACCTTC.

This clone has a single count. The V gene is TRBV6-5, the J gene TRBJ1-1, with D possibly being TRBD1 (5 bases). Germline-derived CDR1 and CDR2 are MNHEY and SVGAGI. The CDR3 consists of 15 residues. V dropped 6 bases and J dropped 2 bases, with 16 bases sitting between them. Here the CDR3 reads CASRKDRLINTEAFF. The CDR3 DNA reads TGTGCCAGCAGGAAAGACAGACTAATAAACACTGAAGCTTTCTTT.

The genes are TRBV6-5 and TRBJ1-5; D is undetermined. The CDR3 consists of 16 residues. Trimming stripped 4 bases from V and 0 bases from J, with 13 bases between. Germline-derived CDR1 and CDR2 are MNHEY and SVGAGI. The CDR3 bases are TGTGCCAGCAGTTCCACCCGACGGTATAGCAATCAGCCCCAGCATTTT. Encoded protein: CASSSTRRYSNQPQHF.

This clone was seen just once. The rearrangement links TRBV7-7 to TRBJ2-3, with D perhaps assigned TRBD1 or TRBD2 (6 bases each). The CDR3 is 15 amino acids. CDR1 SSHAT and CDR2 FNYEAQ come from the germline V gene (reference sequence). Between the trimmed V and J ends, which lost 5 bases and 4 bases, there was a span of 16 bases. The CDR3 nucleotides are TGTGCCAGCAGCACCTCTACAGGGAGGTCAGATACGCAGTATTTT. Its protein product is CASSTSTGRSDTQYF.

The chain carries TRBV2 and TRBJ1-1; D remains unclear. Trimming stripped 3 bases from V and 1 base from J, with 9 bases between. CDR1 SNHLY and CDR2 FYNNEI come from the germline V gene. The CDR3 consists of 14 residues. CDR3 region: CASSEEGGNTEAFF. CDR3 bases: TGTGCCAGCAGTGAGGAAGGAGGGAACACTGAAGCTTTCTTT.

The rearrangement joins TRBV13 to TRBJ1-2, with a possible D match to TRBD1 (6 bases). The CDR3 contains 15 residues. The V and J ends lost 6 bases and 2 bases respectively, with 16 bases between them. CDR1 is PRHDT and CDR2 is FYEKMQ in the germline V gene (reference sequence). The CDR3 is CASSTTGLRNYGYTF. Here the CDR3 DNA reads TGTGCCAGCAGTACTACAGGGCTTCGAAACTATGGCTACACCTTC.

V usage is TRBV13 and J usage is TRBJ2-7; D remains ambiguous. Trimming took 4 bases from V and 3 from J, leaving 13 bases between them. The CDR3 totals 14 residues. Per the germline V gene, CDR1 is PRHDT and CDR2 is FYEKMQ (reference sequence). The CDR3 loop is CASSSPGVLYEQYF. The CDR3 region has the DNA TGTGCCAGCAGCTCGCCAGGAGTGCTCTACGAGCAGTACTTC.

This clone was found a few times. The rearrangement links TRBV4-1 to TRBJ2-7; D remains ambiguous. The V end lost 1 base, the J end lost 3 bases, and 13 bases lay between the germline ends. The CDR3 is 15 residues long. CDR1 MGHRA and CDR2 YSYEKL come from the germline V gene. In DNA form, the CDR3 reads TGCGCCAGCAGCCAAGGTCTGGAACCCCTCTACGAGCAGTACTTC. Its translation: CASSQGLEPLYEQYF.

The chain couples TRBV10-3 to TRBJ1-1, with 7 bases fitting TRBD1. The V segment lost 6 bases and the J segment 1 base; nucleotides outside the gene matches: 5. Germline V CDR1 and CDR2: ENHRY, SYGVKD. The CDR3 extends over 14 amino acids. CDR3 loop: CAISRGTENTEAFF. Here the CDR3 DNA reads TGTGCCATCAGCCGAGGGACAGAGAACACTGAAGCTTTCTTT.

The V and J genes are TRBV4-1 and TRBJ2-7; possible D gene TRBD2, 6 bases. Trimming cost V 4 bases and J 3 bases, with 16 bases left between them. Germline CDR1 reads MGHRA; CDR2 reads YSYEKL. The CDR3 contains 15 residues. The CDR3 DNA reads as TGCGCCAGCAGCCCCGTGCGGGACTCGGGCTACGAGCAGTACTTC. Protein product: CASSPVRDSGYEQYF.

The CDR3 sequence is CASSYMNTEAFF. The CDR3 DNA reads TGTGCCAGCAGTTACATGAACACTGAAGCTTTCTTT. The V and J genes are TRBV6-5 and TRBJ1-1; no clear D gene. V was clipped by 2 bases and J by 0 bases, with 1 base between them. Germline V lookup: CDR1 MNHEY, CDR2 SVGAGI. The CDR3 sequence is 12 residues long.

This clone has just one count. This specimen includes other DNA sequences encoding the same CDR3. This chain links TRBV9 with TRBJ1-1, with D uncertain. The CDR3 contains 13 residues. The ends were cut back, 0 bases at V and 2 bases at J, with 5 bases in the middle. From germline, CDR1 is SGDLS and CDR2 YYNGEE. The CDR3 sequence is CASSVAGNTEAFF. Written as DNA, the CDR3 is TGTGCCAGCAGCGTAGCAGGAAACACTGAAGCTTTCTTT.

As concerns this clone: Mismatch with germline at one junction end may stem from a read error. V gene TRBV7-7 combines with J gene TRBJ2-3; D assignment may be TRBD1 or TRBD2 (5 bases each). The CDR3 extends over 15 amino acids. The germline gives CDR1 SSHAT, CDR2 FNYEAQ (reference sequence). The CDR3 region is CASSRGGGHTDTQYF. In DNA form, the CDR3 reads TGTGCTAGCAGTAGAGGCGGAGGACACACAGATACGCAGTATTTT.

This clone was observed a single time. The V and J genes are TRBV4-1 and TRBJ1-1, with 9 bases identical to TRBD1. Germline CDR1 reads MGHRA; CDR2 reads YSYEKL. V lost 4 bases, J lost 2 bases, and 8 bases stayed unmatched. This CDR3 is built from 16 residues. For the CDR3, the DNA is TGCGCCAGCAGCCTCCGACAGGGGGAAAGTAACACTGAAGCTTTCTTT. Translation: CASSLRQGESNTEAFF.

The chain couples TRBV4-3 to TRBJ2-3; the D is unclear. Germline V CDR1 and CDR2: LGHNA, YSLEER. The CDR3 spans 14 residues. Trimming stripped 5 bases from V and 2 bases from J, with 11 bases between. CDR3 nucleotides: TGCGCCAGCAGCAGGGCAGGATCCACAGATACGCAGTATTTT. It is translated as CASSRAGSTDTQYF.